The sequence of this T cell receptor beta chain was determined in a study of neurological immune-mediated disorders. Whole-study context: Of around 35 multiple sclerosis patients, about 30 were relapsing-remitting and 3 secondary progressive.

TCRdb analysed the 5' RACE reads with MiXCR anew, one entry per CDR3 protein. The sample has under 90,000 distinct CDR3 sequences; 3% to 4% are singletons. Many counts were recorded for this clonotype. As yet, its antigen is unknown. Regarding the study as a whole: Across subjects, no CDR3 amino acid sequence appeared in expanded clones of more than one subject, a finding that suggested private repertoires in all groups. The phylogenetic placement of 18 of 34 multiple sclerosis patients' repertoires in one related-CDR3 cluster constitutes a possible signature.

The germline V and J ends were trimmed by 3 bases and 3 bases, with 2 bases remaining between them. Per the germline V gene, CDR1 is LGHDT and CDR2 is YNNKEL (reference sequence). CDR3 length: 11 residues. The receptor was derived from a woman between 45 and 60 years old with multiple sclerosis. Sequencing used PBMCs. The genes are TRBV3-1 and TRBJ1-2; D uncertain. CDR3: CASSQYYGYTF. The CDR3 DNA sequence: TGTGCCAGCAGCCAGTACTATGGCTACACCTTC.